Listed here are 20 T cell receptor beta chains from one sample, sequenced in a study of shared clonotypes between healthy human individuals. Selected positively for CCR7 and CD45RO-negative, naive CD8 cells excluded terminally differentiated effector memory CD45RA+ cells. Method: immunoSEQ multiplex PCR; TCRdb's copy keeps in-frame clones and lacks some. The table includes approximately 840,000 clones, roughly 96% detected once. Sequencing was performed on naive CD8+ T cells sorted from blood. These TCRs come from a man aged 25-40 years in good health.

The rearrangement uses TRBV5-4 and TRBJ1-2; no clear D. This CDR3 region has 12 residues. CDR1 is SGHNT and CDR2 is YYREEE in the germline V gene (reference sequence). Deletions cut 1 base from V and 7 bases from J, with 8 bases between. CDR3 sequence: CASSLSRGGYTF. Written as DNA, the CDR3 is TGTGCCAGCAGCTTGTCCCGGGGTGGCTACACCTTC.

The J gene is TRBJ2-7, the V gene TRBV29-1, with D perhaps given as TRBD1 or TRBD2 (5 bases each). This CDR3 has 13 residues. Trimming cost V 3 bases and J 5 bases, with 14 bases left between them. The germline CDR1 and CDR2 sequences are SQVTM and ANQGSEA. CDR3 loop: CSVEFGTLNEQYF. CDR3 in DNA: TGCAGCGTTGAGTTCGGGACCCTAAACGAGCAGTACTTC.

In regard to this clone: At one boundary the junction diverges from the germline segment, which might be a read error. This CDR3 reads CASSLRGSGRSNDQFF. CDR3 bases: TGTGCCAGCAGCCTGAGGGGTAGCGGGAGGAGCAATGATCAGTTCTTC. J is TRBJ2-1 and V is TRBV7-9; TRBD2 aligns across 10 bases. This CDR3 is 16 amino acids long. Germline loops: CDR1 SEHNR, CDR2 FQNEAQ (reference sequence).

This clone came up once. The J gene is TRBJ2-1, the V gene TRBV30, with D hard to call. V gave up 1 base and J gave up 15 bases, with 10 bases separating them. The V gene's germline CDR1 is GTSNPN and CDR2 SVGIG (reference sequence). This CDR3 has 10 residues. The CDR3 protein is CAWSGPPGFF. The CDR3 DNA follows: TGTGCCTGGAGTGGACCCCCCGGGTTCTTC. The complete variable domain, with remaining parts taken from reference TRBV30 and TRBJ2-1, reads SQTIHQWPATLVQPVGSPLSLECTVEGTSNPNLYWYRQAAGRGLQLLFYSVGIGQISSEVPQNLSASRPQDRQFILSSKKLLLSDSGFYLCAWSGPPGFFGPGTRLTVL.

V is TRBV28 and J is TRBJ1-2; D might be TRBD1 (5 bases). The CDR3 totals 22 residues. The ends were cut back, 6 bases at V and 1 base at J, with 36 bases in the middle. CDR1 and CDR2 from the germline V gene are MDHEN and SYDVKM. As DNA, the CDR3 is TGTGCCAGCAGGGTTATCCAGGTCGGTTTAGGAGGCAGGGAGGTTGTTAACTATGGCTACACCTTC. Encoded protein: CASRVIQVGLGGREVVNYGYTF.

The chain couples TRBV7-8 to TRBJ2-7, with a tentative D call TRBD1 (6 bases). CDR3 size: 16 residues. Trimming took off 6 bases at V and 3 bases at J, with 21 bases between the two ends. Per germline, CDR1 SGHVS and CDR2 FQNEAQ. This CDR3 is CASSSTGSRRDYEQYF. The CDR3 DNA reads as TGTGCCAGCAGTTCCACAGGGTCCAGACGTGACTACGAGCAGTACTTC.

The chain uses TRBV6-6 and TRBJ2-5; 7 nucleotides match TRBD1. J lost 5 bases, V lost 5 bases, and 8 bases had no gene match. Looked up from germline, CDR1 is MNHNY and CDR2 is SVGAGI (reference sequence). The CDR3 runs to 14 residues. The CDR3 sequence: CASSTWDREETQYF. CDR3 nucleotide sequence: TGTGCCAGCAGTACCTGGGACAGAGAGGAGACCCAGTACTTC.

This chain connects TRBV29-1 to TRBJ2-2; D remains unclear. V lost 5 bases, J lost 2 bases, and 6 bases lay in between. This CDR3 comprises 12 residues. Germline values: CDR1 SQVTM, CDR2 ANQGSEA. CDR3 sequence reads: CSVRSNTGELFF. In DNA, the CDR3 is TGCAGCGTTCGATCTAACACCGGGGAGCTGTTTTTT.

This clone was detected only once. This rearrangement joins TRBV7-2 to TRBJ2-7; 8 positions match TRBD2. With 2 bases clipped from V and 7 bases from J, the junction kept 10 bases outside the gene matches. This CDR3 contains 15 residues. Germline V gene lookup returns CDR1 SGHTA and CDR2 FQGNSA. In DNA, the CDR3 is TGTGCCAGCAGCTTACGGGGACTAGGCCGTTGGGAGCAGTACTTC. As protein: CASSLRGLGRWEQYF.

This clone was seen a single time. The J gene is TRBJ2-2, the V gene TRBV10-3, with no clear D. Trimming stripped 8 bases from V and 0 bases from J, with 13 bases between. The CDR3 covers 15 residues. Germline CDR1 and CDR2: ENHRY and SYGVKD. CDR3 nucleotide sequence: TGTGCCATCCCTAAAGGTACGCCGAACACCGGGGAGCTGTTTTTT. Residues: CAIPKGTPNTGELFF.

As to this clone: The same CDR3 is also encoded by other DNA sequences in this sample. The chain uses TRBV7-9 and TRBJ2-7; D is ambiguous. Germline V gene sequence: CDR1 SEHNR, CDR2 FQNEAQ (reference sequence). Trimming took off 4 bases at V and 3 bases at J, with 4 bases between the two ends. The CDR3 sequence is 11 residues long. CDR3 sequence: CASSSIYEQYF. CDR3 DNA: TGTGCCAGCAGCTCTATCTACGAGCAGTACTTC.

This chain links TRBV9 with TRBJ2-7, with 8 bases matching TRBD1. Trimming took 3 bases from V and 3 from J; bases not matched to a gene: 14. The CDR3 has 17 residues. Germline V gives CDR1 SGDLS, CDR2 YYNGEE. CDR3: CASSGKIDQGALYEQYF. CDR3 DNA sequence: TGTGCCAGCAGCGGAAAGATCGACCAGGGGGCCCTCTACGAGCAGTACTTC. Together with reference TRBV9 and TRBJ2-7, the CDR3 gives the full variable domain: DSGVTQTPKHLITATGQRVTLRCSPRSGDLSVYWYQQSLDQGLQFLIQYYNGEERAKGNILERFSAQQFPDLHSELNLSSLELGDSALYFCASSGKIDQGALYEQYFGPGTRLTVT.

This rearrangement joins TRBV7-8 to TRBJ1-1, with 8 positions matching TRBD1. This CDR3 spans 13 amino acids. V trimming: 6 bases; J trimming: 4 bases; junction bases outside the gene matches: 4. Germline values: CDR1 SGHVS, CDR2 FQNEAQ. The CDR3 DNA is TGTGCCAGCAGTACAACAGGGGGCACTGAAGCTTTCTTT. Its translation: CASSTTGGTEAFF.

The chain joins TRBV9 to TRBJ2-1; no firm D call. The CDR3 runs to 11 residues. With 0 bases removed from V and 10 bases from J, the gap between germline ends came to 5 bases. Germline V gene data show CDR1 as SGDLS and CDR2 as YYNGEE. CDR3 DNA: TGTGCCAGCAGCGTAGCCCGGGAGCAGTTCTTC. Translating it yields CASSVAREQFF.

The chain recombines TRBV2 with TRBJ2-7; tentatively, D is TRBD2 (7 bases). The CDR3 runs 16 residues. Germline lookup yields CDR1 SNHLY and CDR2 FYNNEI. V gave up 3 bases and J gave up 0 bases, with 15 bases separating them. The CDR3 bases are TGTGCCAGCAGTGAGGTTCCGGGGGGCGCCTCCTACGAGCAGTACTTC. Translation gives CASSEVPGGASYEQYF.

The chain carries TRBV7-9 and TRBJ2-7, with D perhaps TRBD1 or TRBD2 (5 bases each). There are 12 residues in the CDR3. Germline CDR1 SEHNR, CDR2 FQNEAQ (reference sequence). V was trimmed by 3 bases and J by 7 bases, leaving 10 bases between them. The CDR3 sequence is CASSLGPGEQYF. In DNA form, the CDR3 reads TGTGCCAGCAGCTTGGGGCCGGGGGAGCAGTACTTC.

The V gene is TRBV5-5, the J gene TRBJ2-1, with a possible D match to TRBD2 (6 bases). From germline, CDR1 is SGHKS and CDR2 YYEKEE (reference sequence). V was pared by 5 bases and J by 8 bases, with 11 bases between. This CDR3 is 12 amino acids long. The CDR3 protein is CASRKTSDEQFF. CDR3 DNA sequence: TGTGCCAGCAGGAAGACTAGTGATGAGCAGTTCTTC. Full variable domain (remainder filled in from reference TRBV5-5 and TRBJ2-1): DAGVTQSPTHLIKTRGQQVTLRCSPISGHKSVSWYQQVLGQGPQFIFQYYEKEERGRGNFPDRFSARQFPNYSSELNVNALLLGDSALYLCASRKTSDEQFFGPGTRLTVL.

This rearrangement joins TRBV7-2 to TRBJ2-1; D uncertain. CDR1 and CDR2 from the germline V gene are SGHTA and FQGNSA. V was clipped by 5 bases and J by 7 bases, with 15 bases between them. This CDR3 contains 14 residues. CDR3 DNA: TGTGCCAGCAGCCCGCGCTTAATAAGTAATGAGCAGTTCTTC. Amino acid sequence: CASSPRLISNEQFF.

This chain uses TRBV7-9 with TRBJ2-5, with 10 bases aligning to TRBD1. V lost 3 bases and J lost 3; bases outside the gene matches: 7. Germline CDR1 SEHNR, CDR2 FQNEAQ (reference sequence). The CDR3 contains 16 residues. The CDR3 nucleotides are TGTGCCAGCAGCTTCTTCAAGGGGACAGGGGAAGAGACCCAGTACTTC. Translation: CASSFFKGTGEETQYF.

DNA for the CDR3: TGCGCCAGCAGCCTTCATGGACAGCAAGAGACCCAGTACTTC. This translates into CASSLHGQQETQYF. The rearrangement uses TRBV4-1 and TRBJ2-5; a weak D match, TRBD1 (6 bases). From germline, CDR1 is MGHRA and CDR2 YSYEKL. The CDR3 sequence is 14 residues long. V lost 4 bases to trimming and J lost 2 bases, with 11 bases between them.